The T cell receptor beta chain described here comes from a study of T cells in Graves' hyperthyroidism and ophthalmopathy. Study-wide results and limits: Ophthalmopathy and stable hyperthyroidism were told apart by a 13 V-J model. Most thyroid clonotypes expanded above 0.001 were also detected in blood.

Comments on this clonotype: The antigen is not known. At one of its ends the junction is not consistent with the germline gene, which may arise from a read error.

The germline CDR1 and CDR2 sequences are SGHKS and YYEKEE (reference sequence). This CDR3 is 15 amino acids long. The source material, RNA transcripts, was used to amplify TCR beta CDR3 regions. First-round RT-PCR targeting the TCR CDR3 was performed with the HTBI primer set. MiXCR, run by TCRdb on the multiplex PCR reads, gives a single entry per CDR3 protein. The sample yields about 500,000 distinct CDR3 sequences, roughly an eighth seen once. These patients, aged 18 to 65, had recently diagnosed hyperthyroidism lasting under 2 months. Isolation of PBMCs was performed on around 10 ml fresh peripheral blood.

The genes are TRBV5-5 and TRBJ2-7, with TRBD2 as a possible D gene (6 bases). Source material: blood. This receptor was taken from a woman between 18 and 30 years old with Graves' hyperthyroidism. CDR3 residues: CASSPEGIGSYERYF. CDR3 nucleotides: TGTGCCAGCAGCCCGGAGGGAATCGGATCCTACGAGCGGTACTTC.